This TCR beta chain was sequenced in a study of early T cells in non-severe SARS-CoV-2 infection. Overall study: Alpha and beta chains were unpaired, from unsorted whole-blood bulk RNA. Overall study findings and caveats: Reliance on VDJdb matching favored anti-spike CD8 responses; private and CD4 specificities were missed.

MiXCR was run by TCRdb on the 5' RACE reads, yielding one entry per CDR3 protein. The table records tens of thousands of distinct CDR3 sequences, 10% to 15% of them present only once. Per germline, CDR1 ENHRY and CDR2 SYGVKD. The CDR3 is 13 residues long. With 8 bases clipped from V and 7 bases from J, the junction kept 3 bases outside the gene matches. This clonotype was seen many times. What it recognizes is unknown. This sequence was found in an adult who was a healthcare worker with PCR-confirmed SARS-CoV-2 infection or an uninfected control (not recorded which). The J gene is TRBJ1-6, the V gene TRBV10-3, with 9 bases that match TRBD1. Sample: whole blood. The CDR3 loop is CAIAGQGNSPLHF. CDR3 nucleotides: TGTGCCATCGCGGGACAGGGCAATTCACCCCTCCACTTT.